Listed below are T cell receptor beta chains from one sample, sequenced in a study of blood T cell repertoires in COVID-19. TCRdb keeps only in-frame clones here, not all; method: immunoSEQ multiplex PCR. The table has a few hundred thousand clones, 80% to 90% seen once; the top ten hold 4% to 5%. Sequencing was carried out using peripheral blood. The receptors were sampled from a middle-aged woman who had recovered from COVID-19. Each CDR3 is given with its conserved first and last residue. Fields, in order: V gene, D gene, J gene, clone size, CDR3 DNA, CDR3 protein. The D gene is left open where the match is weak. Part of the rows lack a size; the others show once, few, many or a class for expanded clones.

>TRBV19|TRBD1|TRBJ2-7|once
TGTGCCAGTAGTATCTCTCGGACAGGGGGCGACGAGCAGTACTTC
CASSISRTGGDEQYF
>TRBV4-1|-|TRBJ1-3|-
TGCGCCAGCAGCCAAGATAGAGTTTCACTCGGAAACACCATATATTTT
CASSQDRVSLGNTIYF
>TRBV3-1/TRBV3-2|-|TRBJ1-4|-
TGTGCCAGCAGCCTTCGGACAGCAGCAGGTGAAAAACTGTTTTTT
CASSLRTAAGEKLFF
>TRBV6-2/TRBV6-3|-|TRBJ1-1|-
TGTGCCAGCAGTGACACCTCCGGCACTGAAGCTTTCTTT
CASSDTSGTEAFF
>TRBV24-1|TRBD2|TRBJ2-3|many
TGTGCCACCAGTGATTCCTCTAGCGGGAGGGCCGCAGATACGCAGTATTTT
CATSDSSSGRAADTQYF
>TRBV6-5|TRBD2|TRBJ2-5|once
TGTGCCAGCAGTTACTCAGCGGGGGGACAAGAGACCCAGTACTTC
CASSYSAGGQETQYF
>TRBV5-4|-|TRBJ2-4|-
TGTGCCAGCAGCTTGGCCGGGAGTCGGTCCAAAAACATTCAGTACTTC
CASSLAGSRSKNIQYF
>TRBV18|-|TRBJ2-2|-
TGTGCCAGCTCTCCCGGACAGCCCGCTGACACCGGGGAGCTGTTTTTT
CASSPGQPADTGELFF
>TRBV14|-|TRBJ2-4|-
TGTGCCAGCAGCCAGAATCTCGACATGACCAAAAACATTCAGTACTTC
CASSQNLDMTKNIQYF
>TRBV6-7|TRBD1|TRBJ2-1|-
TGTGCCAGGCGAAAAGAATACAGGGGGCAGAATGAGCAGTTCTTC
CARRKEYRGQNEQFF
>TRBV27|-|TRBJ2-2|-
TGTGCCAGCAGCTGGGGGCAGGGTGCCGGGGAGCTGTTTTTT
CASSWGQGAGELFF
>TRBV6-5|TRBD1|TRBJ1-4|-
TGTGCCAGCAGCATACAGGGGCTGAGTGAAAAACTGTTTTTT
CASSIQGLSEKLFF
>TRBV11-2|-|TRBJ1-1|-
TGTGCCAGCACCGTCGACAGTAACACTGAAGCTTTCTTT
CASTVDSNTEAFF
>TRBV7-2|-|TRBJ1-4|-
TGTGCCAGCAGCGCACAGGGTTTTTCGGAAAAACTGTTTTTT
CASSAQGFSEKLFF
>TRBV5-1|TRBD1|TRBJ2-1|-
TGCGCCAGCAGCTTGAAAACAGGGGACAGGAATGAGCAGTTCTTC
CASSLKTGDRNEQFF
>TRBV24-1|TRBD1|TRBJ1-2|-
TGTGCCACCAGTGTACAGGGGAACTATGGCTACACCTTC
CATSVQGNYGYTF
>TRBV5-1|TRBD2|TRBJ2-1|-
TGCGCCAGCAGCACGGCCCGGGGGATAGCGGGGGGCTCCTCCTACAATGAGCAGTTCTTC
CASSTARGIAGGSSYNEQFF
>TRBV29-1|TRBD2|TRBJ2-5|-
TGCAGCGTTGTTCCCCAGCGGGGCTCCCAAGAGACCCAGTACTTC
CSVVPQRGSQETQYF
>TRBV5-5|-|TRBJ2-1|-
TGTGCCAGCAGCTCGCTGGGGGGGCGTTCCTACAATGAGCAGTTCTTC
CASSSLGGRSYNEQFF
>TRBV5-6|-|TRBJ1-2|-
TGTGCCAGCAGTTCCCTATATGGCTACACCTTC
CASSSLYGYTF
>TRBV28|-|TRBJ2-3|-
TGTGCCAGCTCAGAAAGCACAGATACGCAGTATTTT
CASSESTDTQYF
>TRBV7-9|-|TRBJ2-4|-
TGTGCCAGCAGCCCTCGAGGCAGCGAAAAAAACATTCAGTACTTC
CASSPRGSEKNIQYF
>TRBV5-5|TRBD1|TRBJ1-2|-
TGTGCCAGCAGCTTGGGGGACAGGAGAGCGTTGGGCTACACCTTC
CASSLGDRRALGYTF
>TRBV7-7|TRBD1|TRBJ2-7|-
TGTGCCAGCAGCAGGCGACAGGGCTTCGGATACGAGCAGTACTTC
CASSRRQGFGYEQYF
>TRBV5-1|-|TRBJ1-1|-
TGCGCCAGCAGCTTGAACGGTGGGGCGGGGACTGAAGCTTTCTTT
CASSLNGGAGTEAFF
>TRBV19|-|TRBJ1-5|-
TGTGCCAGTACCCAATGGACGAAGGGGAATCAGCCCCAGCATTTT
CASTQWTKGNQPQHF
>TRBV5-4|-|TRBJ2-1|-
TGTGCCAGCAGCTTCAGGGGCGGGAGCTCCTACAATGAGCAGTTCTTC
CASSFRGGSSYNEQFF
>TRBV11-3|-|TRBJ2-2|-
TGTGCCAGCACGCCCGACTGGGAGGTAAACACCGGGGAGCTGTTTTTT
CASTPDWEVNTGELFF
>TRBV2|-|TRBJ1-2|-
TGTGCCAGCAGTGTTGCAGGGGAGAGGGGCTACACCTTC
CASSVAGERGYTF
>TRBV25-1|TRBD1|TRBJ2-3|-
TGTGCCAGCAGCCCATCGGGACAGATCACAGATACGCAGTATTTT
CASSPSGQITDTQYF
>TRBV28|-|TRBJ2-6|once
TGTGCCAGCAGTTTACGTCAGGGAGGGGCCAACGTCCTGACTTTC
CASSLRQGGANVLTF
>TRBV15|-|TRBJ2-1|-
TGTGCCACCAGCAGAGCGGAGCCCTTCTTAAGCTCCTACAATGAGCAGTTCTTC
CATSRAEPFLSSYNEQFF
>TRBV7-2|-|TRBJ1-2|-
TGTGCCAGCAGCTTAGCTGCCGGCGGAACTAACTATGGCTACACCTTC
CASSLAAGGTNYGYTF
>TRBV13|-|TRBJ1-3|-
TGTGCCAGCAGCTTCCGCGGGCCGACAGCGGGGGGAAACACCATATATTTT
CASSFRGPTAGGNTIYF
>TRBV12-3/TRBV12-4|-|TRBJ2-4|once
TGTGCCAGCAGTTTGGGCCCCCTGAGTCTTCAGTACTTC
CASSLGPLSLQYF
>TRBV27|TRBD1|TRBJ2-7|-
TGTGCCAGCAGTTTGAGGACAGGGGGTTCCTACGAGCAGTACTTC
CASSLRTGGSYEQYF
>TRBV5-1|-|TRBJ2-3|-
TGCGCCAGCAGCAGTGGGAGGCCAACAGATACGCAGTATTTT
CASSSGRPTDTQYF
>TRBV5-5|TRBD1|TRBJ1-1|-
TGTGCCAGCAGCTTGGTCCAGGGGGGTCCTGAAGCTTTCTTT
CASSLVQGGPEAFF
>TRBV30|TRBD1|TRBJ1-2|-
TGTGCCTGGAGAGCCGGGACAGGGGTCGCCTATGGCTACACCTTC
CAWRAGTGVAYGYTF
>TRBV3-1/TRBV3-2|TRBD2|TRBJ2-1|few
TGTGCCAGCAGCCAGGGACTAGCGGGATTAAATGAGCAGTTCTTC
CASSQGLAGLNEQFF
>TRBV2|TRBD2|TRBJ2-1|-
TGTGCCAGCAGTGGAAGCGGGGGGGCGAATGAGCAGTTCTTC
CASSGSGGANEQFF
>TRBV2|-|TRBJ1-6|-
TGTGCCAGCAGTGAAAACCGTCCAGGGGCGCCGAATTCACCCCTCCACTTT
CASSENRPGAPNSPLHF
>TRBV7-9|-|TRBJ2-3|-
TGTGCCAGCAGCCTCAGAAGGGGGGATACGCAGTATTTT
CASSLRRGDTQYF
>TRBV13|-|TRBJ1-2|-
TGTGCCAGCAGCTTAGTCCCCTCCGGCTACACCTTC
CASSLVPSGYTF
>TRBV24-1|TRBD2|TRBJ2-1|-
TGTGCCACCAGTGATGGCGCCAGCGGGGCTCTCAATGAGCAGTTCTTC
CATSDGASGALNEQFF
>TRBV7-8|TRBD1|TRBJ1-2|-
TGTGCCAGCAGCCCCAGACAGGGCAGCTATGGCTACACCTTC
CASSPRQGSYGYTF
>TRBV5-1|TRBD2|TRBJ2-3|-
TGCGCCAGCAGCTTGTCTAGCGGGGGAGATACGCAGTATTTT
CASSLSSGGDTQYF
>TRBV19|TRBD2|TRBJ2-3|-
TGTGCCAGTAGTCCGGGAACTAGCGGGAGGGCATCGCAGTATTTT
CASSPGTSGRASQYF
>TRBV18|-|TRBJ1-2|-
TGTGCCAGCTCAGAAGGGAGGGGTCAAAACTATGGCTACACCTTC
CASSEGRGQNYGYTF
>TRBV29-1|-|TRBJ2-3|-
TGCAGCGTTGAAGAACAGGCGGGCACAGATACGCAGTATTTT
CSVEEQAGTDTQYF
>TRBV3-1/TRBV3-2|-|TRBJ1-6|-
TGTGCCAGCAGGAACAGGGCGAATTCACCCCTCCACTTT
CASRNRANSPLHF
>TRBV5-5|-|TRBJ1-4|-
TGTGCCAGCAGCTTGCCACAGGACGAAAAACTGTTTTTT
CASSLPQDEKLFF
>TRBV2|-|TRBJ2-5|-
TGTGCCAGCAGTGGGACAGACCAAGAGACCCAGTACTTC
CASSGTDQETQYF
>TRBV19|TRBD1|TRBJ1-2|-
TGTGCCAGTAGTACGCGACAGGGCTTCTTCTATGGCTACACCTTC
CASSTRQGFFYGYTF
>TRBV2|-|TRBJ1-2|-
TGTGCCAGCAGTGAACAGGGCGCTAACTATGGCTACACCTTC
CASSEQGANYGYTF
>TRBV28|TRBD1|TRBJ1-4|-
TGTGCCAGCAGTTCACAGGGGAATAATGAAAAACTGTTTTTT
CASSSQGNNEKLFF
>TRBV1|-|TRBJ1-2|-
TGCACCAGCAGCCAAGACAGGGGTCCCAGTGGCTACACCTTC
CTSSQDRGPSGYTF
>TRBV15|TRBD1|TRBJ1-2|-
TGTGCCACCAGCAGAGATTTACCGGCGGGACAGCATTATGGCTACACCTTC
CATSRDLPAGQHYGYTF
>TRBV5-4|TRBD1|TRBJ1-4|-
TGTGCCAGCAGCCGCAGTGGACAGGCAACTAATGAAAAACTGTTTTTT
CASSRSGQATNEKLFF
>TRBV6-5|-|TRBJ2-4|-
TGTGCCACACTCCAGCGGGACATTCAGTACTTC
CATLQRDIQYF